This is a list of T cell receptor beta chains from one sample in a study of response to subunit inactivated influenza vaccine. TCRdb re-analysed the RT-PCR reads in MiXCR, keeping a single row per CDR3 protein. The table includes around 540,000 distinct CDR3 sequences, about an eighth detected once. Source: PBMCs from blood, taken on the day of vaccination. The receptors come from a man between 45 and 60 years old who received an inactivated influenza vaccine. The conserved cysteine and the conserved F or W are not part of the CDR3 here. Not every row has a clone size; where given, it reads once, few, many or a size class.

J	V	size	CDR3
TRBJ1-4	TRBV5-1	-	ASSGDSASNEKLF
TRBJ2-1	TRBV10-3	-	AISPARPLGKEQF
TRBJ2-2	TRBV6-2/TRBV6-3	-	ASRLTGVGNTGELF
TRBJ2-4	TRBV20-1	many	SASSGRNIQY
TRBJ1-5	TRBV7-2	-	ASSIRESNQPQH
TRBJ2-3	TRBV9	few	ASSVGNTGSTDTQY
TRBJ2-3	TRBV14	-	ASSQVAMDTQY
TRBJ2-7	TRBV6-2/TRBV6-3	many	ASSNTYEQY
TRBJ2-7	TRBV7-9	few	ASSQRDSHYEQY
TRBJ2-5	TRBV6-2/TRBV6-3	few	ASSYSNPRGQETQY
TRBJ2-7	TRBV14	-	ASSQWTGGAGEQY
TRBJ2-7	TRBV7-2	once	ASSLTAFGAGGYEQY
TRBJ2-5	TRBV30	-	AWSVGGYQETQY
TRBJ2-2	TRBV21-1	few	ASSINRGPPPINDTGELF
TRBJ2-1	TRBV18	few	ASSVNRLAGVNEQF
TRBJ2-7	TRBV4-2	-	ASSQDARELHEQY
TRBJ2-1	TRBV20-1	-	SARRAASGSDEQF
TRBJ2-1	TRBV24-1	few	ATSGERGQGTGNEQF
TRBJ1-6	TRBV25-1	few	ASNRGNSPLH
TRBJ2-6	TRBV29-1	few	SARDTSGANVLT
TRBJ1-4	TRBV4-2	-	ASSQENNQGGVNEKLF
TRBJ2-5	TRBV7-8	few	ASSLAWDFETQY
TRBJ1-1	TRBV20-1	few	SARRQMNTEAF
TRBJ2-1	TRBV20-1	many	SATPNRGRSLF
TRBJ2-7	TRBV6-5	few	ASSYTDPGQSEEQY
TRBJ2-7	TRBV9	few	ASSIRAGATYEQY
TRBJ1-1	TRBV7-2	-	ASSSRTGMNTEAF
TRBJ1-5	TRBV12-3/TRBV12-4	few	ASRSEWGQPQH
TRBJ2-1	TRBV5-1	-	ASSLTSGGDEQF
TRBJ2-3	TRBV6-6	few	ASSYRSTDTQY
TRBJ1-5	TRBV7-9	many	ASSSGEGNQPQH
TRBJ1-2	TRBV7-9	-	ASSPRLSGGAGYGYT
TRBJ1-6	TRBV7-2	-	ASSLVSRGDSPLH
TRBJ2-1	TRBV7-7	many	ASSSGTSYNEQF
TRBJ2-2	TRBV10-3	-	AISDSIGGTPYTGELF
TRBJ2-5	TRBV28	-	ASSWDIVSETQY
TRBJ2-3	TRBV27	few	ASRTHGTDTQY
TRBJ2-5	TRBV5-4	-	ASSLDAGFARTQY
TRBJ2-1	TRBV12-3/TRBV12-4	-	ASSLNLLFNEQF
TRBJ2-3	TRBV5-1	few	ASSSGERTDTQY
TRBJ2-2	TRBV3-1	few	ASSRIRRDRSTGELF
TRBJ2-1	TRBV29-1	many	SAKTGADRNEQF
TRBJ2-1	TRBV7-9	few	ASSRTGRGPYNEQF
TRBJ2-7	TRBV6-2/TRBV6-3	few	ASTLTDPPWEQY
TRBJ2-1	TRBV4-1	-	ASSQGFGSYNEQF
TRBJ2-1	TRBV20-1	-	SATRLAGGYEQF
TRBJ2-3	TRBV12-3/TRBV12-4	-	ASKIYGTSGANTQY
TRBJ2-1	TRBV20-1	-	SARRGGAYEQF
TRBJ2-6	TRBV6-2/TRBV6-3	-	ASRTVQHFGANVLT
TRBJ2-7	TRBV3-1	-	ACSQGTGQGYEQY
TRBJ2-5	TRBV10-3	-	AISGVEGTTETQY
TRBJ2-1	TRBV7-3	few	ASSVSGSLSNEQF
TRBJ1-1	TRBV12-3/TRBV12-4	-	ASSDRAWNTEAF